The 8 T cell receptor beta chains presented below share a single source sample, sequenced in a study of blood T cell repertoires in COVID-19. The table came from immunoSEQ multiplex PCR; TCRdb's copy has only in-frame clones and leaves some out. The sample consists of about 250,000 clones, roughly 87% of them appearing once. The specimen sequenced was PBMCs or T cells enriched from blood (not recorded which). The receptors derive from a woman in her thirties with acute COVID-19.

CDR3 sequence reads: CASSLFDKDYGYTF. The DNA for the CDR3 is TGTGCCAGCAGCTTGTTTGACAAGGACTATGGCTACACCTTC. The chain carries TRBV5-5 and TRBJ1-2; D uncertain. V lost 1 base and J lost 3, with 10 bases in between. The CDR3 totals 14 residues. From germline, CDR1 is SGHKS and CDR2 YYEKEE (reference sequence).

The rearrangement joins TRBV3-1 (or the pseudogene TRBV3-2) to TRBJ2-1; 12 nucleotides match TRBD2. CDR3 length: 15 residues. J lost 6 bases, V lost 1 base, and 1 base had no gene match. The germline V gene encodes CDR1 LGHDT and CDR2 YNNKEL (reference sequence). CDR3 coding DNA: TGTGCCAGCAGCCAAGGACTAGCGGGGGCCAATGAGCAGTTCTTC. Encoded protein: CASSQGLAGANEQFF.

The chain is built from TRBV6-2 or TRBV6-3 and TRBJ2-3, with 8 bases fitting TRBD2. J was trimmed by 5 bases and V by 2 bases; bases with no gene match: 3. This CDR3 has 14 amino acids. Germline values: CDR1 MNHEY, CDR2 SVGEGT. CDR3 in amino acids: CASSYGLAGDTQYF. The CDR3 DNA sequence: TGTGCCAGCAGTTACGGGCTAGCGGGAGATACGCAGTATTTT.

The chain is built from TRBV12-3 or TRBV12-4 and TRBJ2-5; 9 bases are shared with TRBD1. J lost 8 bases, V lost 5 bases, and 6 bases had no gene match. This CDR3 contains 13 residues. The DNA of the CDR3 is TGTGCCAGCAGTACCTCGGGACAGGGAACCCAGTACTTC. Amino acids: CASSTSGQGTQYF.

This CDR3 reads CASSPLLTGGANEKLFF. DNA of the CDR3: TGTGCCAGCAGTCCGCTACTAACAGGAGGGGCTAATGAAAAACTGTTTTTT. This chain connects TRBV27 to TRBJ1-4, with a tentative D call TRBD1 (5 bases). V was clipped by 5 bases and J by 3 bases, with 19 bases between them. CDR3 size: 17 residues. Germline CDR1 is MNHEY and CDR2 is SMNVEV (reference sequence).

This sequence joins TRBV11-1 and TRBJ2-5, with 7 bases matching TRBD1. After removal of 5 bases from V and 5 bases from J, the junction contained 11 bases not matched to a gene. The CDR3 runs to 15 residues. Per the germline V gene, CDR1 is SGHAT and CDR2 is FQDESV (reference sequence). The CDR3 is CASSNPGQFVETQYF. The CDR3 DNA reads TGTGCCAGCAGCAACCCGGGACAGTTTGTGGAGACCCAGTACTTC.

The chain uses TRBV27 and TRBJ2-2; D may be TRBD1 (5 bases). This CDR3 is built from 14 residues. CDR1 is MNHEY, CDR2 SMNVEV, per germline (reference sequence). The V end lost 3 bases, the J end lost 1 base, and 6 bases lay between the germline ends. CDR3 DNA: TGTGCCAGCAGTTTGACAGTGAACACCGGGGAGCTGTTTTTT. It translates to CASSLTVNTGELFF.

The J gene is TRBJ2-2, the V gene TRBV7-3, with 8 bases identical to TRBD1. The germline V gene encodes CDR1 SGHTA and CDR2 FQGTGA. Losses at the gene ends were 4 bases for V and 6 bases for J; bases not matched to a gene: 16. The CDR3 spans 18 residues. The CDR3 sequence: CASSSPPGGTRGSGELFF. The CDR3, as DNA: TGTGCCAGCAGCTCTCCCCCAGGGGGCACGAGAGGATCCGGGGAGCTGTTTTTT.